This T cell receptor beta chain appears in the sequencing data of a study of monozygotic twins with inflammatory bowel disease. Broader study findings: Any single strong signal or clonotype tied to IBD lacked support.

This CDR3 is 17 amino acids long. The germline CDR1 and CDR2 sequences are LGHNA and YSLEER. The blood volume drawn from each donor was roughly 2.7 ml. TCRdb re-called the 5' RACE reads and catalogs CDR3 proteins one per entry, DNA excluded. Recorded for this sample: approximately 420,000 distinct CDR3 sequences. Turning to this clonotype: Antigen unknown.

The sequence was obtained from a human donor with ulcerative colitis or Crohn's disease, or a healthy co-twin of an affected twin (not recorded which). V usage is TRBV4-3 and J usage is TRBJ2-7; the TRBD2 assignment by TCRdb is unverifiable without DNA. Specimen: blood. This chain's CDR3 is CASSQGSHGGLAGVRYF.